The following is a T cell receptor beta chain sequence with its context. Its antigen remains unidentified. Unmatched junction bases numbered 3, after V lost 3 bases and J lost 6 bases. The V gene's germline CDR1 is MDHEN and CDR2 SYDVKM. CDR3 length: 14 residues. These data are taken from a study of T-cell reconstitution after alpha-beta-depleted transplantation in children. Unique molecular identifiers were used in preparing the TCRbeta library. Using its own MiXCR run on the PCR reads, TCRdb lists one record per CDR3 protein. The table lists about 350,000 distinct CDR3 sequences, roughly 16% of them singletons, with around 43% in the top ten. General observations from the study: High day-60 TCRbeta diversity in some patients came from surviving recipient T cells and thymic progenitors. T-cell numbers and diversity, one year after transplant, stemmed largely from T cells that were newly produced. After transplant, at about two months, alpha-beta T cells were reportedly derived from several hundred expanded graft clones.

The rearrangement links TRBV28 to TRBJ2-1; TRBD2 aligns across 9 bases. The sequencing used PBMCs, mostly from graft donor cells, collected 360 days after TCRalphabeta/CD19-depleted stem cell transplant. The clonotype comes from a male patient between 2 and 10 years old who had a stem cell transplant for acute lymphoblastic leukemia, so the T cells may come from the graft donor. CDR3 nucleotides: TGTGCCAGCAGTTTGACTAGCGGCTTCAATGAGCAGTTCTTC. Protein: CASSLTSGFNEQFF.